The entry below describes one T cell receptor (beta chain). Antigen: not known. The junction and the germline gene differ at one end; a read error may be behind it. Prepared libraries of TCR beta cDNA carried unique molecular identifiers. Each CDR3 protein is one row after TCRdb ran MiXCR on the PCR reads. The sample consists of hundreds of thousands of distinct CDR3 sequences, roughly three fifths of them appearing once. This sample was included in a study of post-analysis software for immune sequencing data. Study-wide background: Disease courses included relapsing-remitting, secondary progressive and progressive-relapsing multiple sclerosis.

Notes on the study in general: The study found significantly lower normalized Chao1 diversity in multiple sclerosis patients than in controls. The authors found that F measure strongly co-clustered same-batch samples.

This sequence was found in a girl aged 2 to 9 with multiple sclerosis. What was sequenced was blood.

The CDR3 DNA follows: TGCAGCGCCGCGATGAGGGCCCAAGAGACCCAGTGCTTC. It is translated as CSAAMRAQETQCF. The chain carries TRBV29-1 and TRBJ2-5; weak D call: TRBD2 (5 bases). The CDR3 is 13 residues long. CDR1 SQVTM and CDR2 ANQGSEA come from the germline V gene.